The clone carrying this T cell receptor beta chain was observed a handful of times. Its antigen is as yet unknown. This record belongs to a study of blood T cells in healthy people across ages. Through a sample-barcoded 5' primer and a J-beta primer mix, a second PCR was run for roughly 7 to 12 cycles. TCRdb analysed the 5' RACE reads with MiXCR anew, one entry per CDR3 protein. Of 750,000 to 950,000 distinct CDR3 sequences listed, roughly 25% are singletons. CDR1 and CDR2 from the germline V gene are LGHDT and YNNKEL (reference sequence). The CDR3 consists of 16 residues. The V and J ends lost 0 bases and 5 bases, in that order; junction bases with no gene match: 8. Every sample gave at least 6 micrograms of total RNA when it was extracted. Study conclusions and caveats: Long-lived donors had more naive CD4+ cells and higher diversity than aged donors.

This same sample was also taken into another study, of T cells of mothers and their children.

The receptor was isolated from a boy aged 10-17 years in good health. The chain uses TRBV3-1 and TRBJ2-5; 8 positions match TRBD2. Sample: blood. The CDR3 loop reads CASSQDPFGGAETQYF. CDR3 bases: TGTGCCAGCAGCCAAGACCCTTTCGGGGGGGCGGAGACCCAGTACTTC.